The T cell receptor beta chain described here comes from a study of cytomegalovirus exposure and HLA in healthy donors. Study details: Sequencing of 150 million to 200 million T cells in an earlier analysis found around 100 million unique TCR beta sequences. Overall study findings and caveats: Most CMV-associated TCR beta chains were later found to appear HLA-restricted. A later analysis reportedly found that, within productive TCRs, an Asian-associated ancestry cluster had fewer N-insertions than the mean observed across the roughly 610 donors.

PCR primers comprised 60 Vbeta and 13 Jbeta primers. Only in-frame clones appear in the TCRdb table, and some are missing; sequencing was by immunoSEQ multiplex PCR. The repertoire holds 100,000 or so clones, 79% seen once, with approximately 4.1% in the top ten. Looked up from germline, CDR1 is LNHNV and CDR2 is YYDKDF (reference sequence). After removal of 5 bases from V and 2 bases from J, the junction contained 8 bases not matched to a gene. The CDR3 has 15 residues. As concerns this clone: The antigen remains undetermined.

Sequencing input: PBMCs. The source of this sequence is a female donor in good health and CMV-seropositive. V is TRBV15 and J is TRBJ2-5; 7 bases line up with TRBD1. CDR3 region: CATSETGAFQETQYF. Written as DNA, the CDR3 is TGTGCCACCAGCGAAACAGGGGCCTTTCAAGAGACCCAGTACTTC. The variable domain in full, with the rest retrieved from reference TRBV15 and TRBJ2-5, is DAMVIQNPRYQVTQFGKPVTLSCSQTLNHNVMYWYQQKSSQAPKLLFHYYDKDFNNEADTPDNFQSRRPNTSFCFLDIRSPGLGDTAMYLCATSETGAFQETQYFGPGTRLLVL.